This TCR beta chain is from a study of shared clonotypes between healthy human individuals. As to this clone: Its antigen is not known.

Using immunoSEQ multiplex PCR, the repertoire was profiled, and TCRdb retains in-frame clones only, with some absent. This table has some 580,000 clones, roughly 97% appearing once. The CDR3 is 15 amino acids. Germline loops: CDR1 SGHDN, CDR2 FVKESK. V was cut by 0 bases and J by 8 bases, with 14 bases left in between. General study points: The study generally estimated greater richness for naive than memory subsets. The rarefaction results pointed to incomplete sorted-subset sequencing despite large depth.

The rearrangement joins TRBV14 to TRBJ2-1, with D perhaps matching TRBD1 (6 bases). The receptor was isolated from a woman in her thirties in good health. The specimen sequenced was naive CD4+ T cells sorted from blood. The subset is: CD45RA+ positively selected. CDR3 loop: CASSQDRRWGHEQFF. In DNA form, the CDR3 reads TGTGCCAGCAGCCAAGATCGGCGTTGGGGGCATGAGCAGTTCTTC.